This T cell receptor (beta chain) was obtained from a study of T-cell reconstitution after alpha-beta-depleted transplantation in children listed by TCRdb under 2016. Regarding the study in general: Using TCR repertoire profiling, the study followed T-cell immune reconstitution in a quantitative way in children after TCRalphabeta/CD19-depleted allogeneic hematopoietic cell transplantation. General findings and caveats noted by the study authors: The high TCRbeta diversity at day 60 in some patients was ascribed to recipient T cells and intrathymic progenitors that had survived conditioning. About two months after transplant, the apparently early recovery of alphabetaT-cell counts reportedly depended on just several hundred clones that had expanded rapidly and came from non-depleted graft cells. Over subsequent months, a decline in hyperexpanded clone frequencies was noted, and after one year, T-cell counts and TCRbeta diversity were mostly ascribed to newly produced T cells.

The germline V gene specifies SGHVS as CDR1 and FNYEAQ as CDR2. Reading from cysteine to phenylalanine, the CDR3 counts 17 amino acids. Kept here is only the CDR3 DNA, which spans 51 bases and is read in frame from base 1. Deletion took 5 bases off V and 1 base off J, with a span of 19 bases between the germline ends. Points on this clonotype: Its antigen is not yet known. No base qualities exist here, and no much larger clone lies one base off it.

Libraries were constructed by PCR. TCRdb shows the sequencer as Illumina HiSeq 2500. TCR libraries were prepared with molecular barcoding, using unique molecular identifiers to normalize TCRbeta repertoire quantification. The public reads were reprocessed in TCRdb via fastp at Q25 and MiXCR, keeping in-frame beta chains. Each record represents a unique CDR3 protein, reported with the most common genes and DNA among its rows. For this sample there are about 250,000 distinct CDR3 sequences; roughly a quarter appear just once. The top ten clones comprise under 5.5% of the sample. The sample's treatment or condition label, decoded: allogeneic hematopoietic cell transplantation with graft depleted of TCRalphabeta T cells and CD19 B cells. The transplant recipients were children given TCRalphabeta/CD19-depleted allogeneic hematopoietic cell grafts.

This receptor chain uses TRBV7-6 and TRBJ2-3; the best D guess is TRBD2, with 5 bases matching. The material was PBMCs, mostly from graft donor cells, obtained 360 days after TCRalphabeta/CD19-depleted stem cell transplant. The source is a female patient under 10 years old who had a stem cell transplant for congenital amegakaryocytic thrombocytopenia, so the T cells may come from the graft donor. This receptor carries the CDR3 CASSPRARDYGTDTQYF. The nucleotides read TGTGCCAGCAGCCCGCGAGCCCGAGACTATGGCACAGATACGCAGTATTTT.